These 20 T cell receptor beta chains were sequenced from one sample in a study of shared clonotypes between healthy human individuals. Naive CD8 populations comprised CD45RO-negative cells positively selected for CCR7, excluding terminally differentiated effector memory CD45RA+ cells. Using immunoSEQ multiplex PCR, the repertoire was profiled, and TCRdb retains in-frame clones only, with some absent. There are approximately 1.9 million clones in the sample; roughly 95% occur only once, and less than 2% lies in the top ten. Source material: naive CD8+ T cells from PBMCs. The receptors here all came from a man between 18 and 29 years old in good health. Some clones in this sample may be carry-over from other donors' samples.

This chain joins TRBV16 and TRBJ1-2, with a weak D call TRBD1 (5 bases). V dropped 0 bases and J dropped 3 bases, with 11 bases sitting between them. There are 15 residues in the CDR3. Germline loops: CDR1 KGHSY, CDR2 FQNENV. The CDR3 spells CASSQSRREHYGYTF. CDR3 DNA sequence: TGTGCCAGCAGCCAATCCCGCAGGGAGCACTATGGCTACACCTTC.

The chain recombines TRBV14 with TRBJ2-6; D unresolved. The germline V gene has CDR1 SGHDN and CDR2 FVKESK. This CDR3 has 13 residues. Trimming left V 8 bases short and J 0 bases short, with 5 bases between. CDR3 sequence (DNA): TGTGCCAGCTTGAGCTCTGGGGCCAACGTCCTGACTTTC. Translated, it gives CASLSSGANVLTF. The variable domain in full, completed from reference TRBV14 and TRBJ2-6, reads EAGVTQFPSHSVIEKGQTVTLRCDPISGHDNLYWYRRVMGKEIKFLLHFVKESKQDESGMPNNRFLAERTGGTYSTLKVQPAELEDSGVYFCASLSSGANVLTFGAGSRLTVL.

The genes are TRBV6-1 and TRBJ2-1; the D call may be TRBD1 or TRBD2 (5 bases each). Trimming took 3 bases from V and 7 from J, leaving 19 bases between them. CDR3 length equals 16 residues. Germline V gene sequence: CDR1 MNHNS, CDR2 SASEGT. CDR3 in amino acids: CASSDFFGGEENEQFF. The CDR3, as DNA: TGTGCCAGCAGTGACTTCTTTGGGGGAGAGGAGAATGAGCAGTTCTTC.

V and J are TRBV28 and TRBJ2-2; perhaps TRBD2 as D (5 bases). Trimming stripped 3 bases from V and 7 bases from J, with 12 bases between. The CDR3 is made up of 14 amino acids. Germline CDR1 MDHEN, CDR2 SYDVKM. In DNA form, the CDR3 reads TGTGCCAGCAGTTTCGTGGGAGAGTACGGGGAGCTGTTTTTT. This translates into CASSFVGEYGELFF.

The rearrangement uses TRBV6-6 and TRBJ1-1, with D unresolved. Germline V lookup: CDR1 MNHNY, CDR2 SVGAGI (reference sequence). This CDR3 spans 14 amino acids. Trimming cost V 0 bases and J 5 bases, with 10 bases left between them. The CDR3 here is CASSYSLAGTEAFF. CDR3 DNA sequence: TGTGCCAGCAGTTACTCACTTGCCGGAACTGAAGCTTTCTTT.

As regards this clone: Other DNA sequences in the same sample also yield this CDR3. The V gene is TRBV10-3, the J gene TRBJ2-1, with D unclear. The V and J ends lost 3 bases and 5 bases respectively, with 5 bases between them. Germline loops: CDR1 ENHRY, CDR2 SYGVKD. The CDR3 contains 12 residues. CDR3 coding DNA: TGTGCCATCAGTGACTCGGACAATGAGCAGTTCTTC. It translates to CAISDSDNEQFF.

V gene TRBV7-9 combines with J gene TRBJ2-2, with a tentative D call TRBD2 (6 bases). Trimming stripped 11 bases from V and 0 bases from J, with 19 bases between. This CDR3 is built from 16 residues. Looked up from germline, CDR1 is SEHNR and CDR2 is FQNEAQ (reference sequence). CDR3 nucleotides: TGTGCCGTACCCCCTTGGCGGGACCCGAACACCGGGGAGCTGTTTTTT. Encoded protein: CAVPPWRDPNTGELFF.

This clone appeared a few times. The sample carries other DNA sequences with the same CDR3. J is TRBJ1-1 and V is TRBV28; unclear D gene. V shed 5 bases and J shed 1 base, with 5 bases lying between them. In germline, CDR1 is MDHEN, CDR2 SYDVKM. CDR3 length: 12 amino acids. The CDR3 protein is CASSPGNTEAFF. The CDR3 nucleotides are TGTGCCAGCAGTCCAGGGAACACTGAAGCTTTCTTT.

The J gene is TRBJ2-5, the V gene TRBV7-6, with TRBD2 identical over 14 bases. Germline-derived CDR1 and CDR2 are SGHVS and FNYEAQ. V lost 5 bases and J lost 4; bases outside the gene matches: 3. This CDR3 contains 15 residues. The CDR3 sequence: CASSPGLAGGETQYF. In DNA form, the CDR3 reads TGTGCCAGCAGCCCAGGACTAGCGGGAGGAGAGACCCAGTACTTC.

The chain has TRBV10-3 and TRBJ1-3; D unresolved. Per the germline V gene, CDR1 is ENHRY and CDR2 is SYGVKD. The CDR3 spans 16 residues. Trimming removed 0 bases at V and 0 bases at J, with 9 bases between. CDR3 in amino acids: CAISESHLSSGNTIYF. CDR3 nucleotide sequence: TGTGCCATCAGTGAGTCTCACCTTAGCTCTGGAAACACCATATATTTT.

The chain carries TRBV9 and TRBJ1-2; the match to TRBD1 covers 7 bases. The CDR3 is 17 amino acids. Germline V CDR1 and CDR2: SGDLS, YYNGEE. J lost 0 bases, V lost 1 base, and 9 bases had no gene match. The CDR3 protein is CASSVRDSLKANYGYTF. CDR3 in DNA: TGTGCCAGCAGCGTAAGGGACAGCCTGAAAGCTAACTATGGCTACACCTTC. The entire variable domain, with the rest obtained from reference TRBV9 and TRBJ1-2, is as follows: DSGVTQTPKHLITATGQRVTLRCSPRSGDLSVYWYQQSLDQGLQFLIQYYNGEERAKGNILERFSAQQFPDLHSELNLSSLELGDSALYFCASSVRDSLKANYGYTFGSGTRLTVV.

The chain joins TRBV21-1 to TRBJ2-2; no check of the table's D call, TRBD1, against the DNA was made. TRBV21-1 is flagged as a pseudogene. CDR3 size: 17 residues. CDR3 DNA sequence: TGTGCCAGCAGCAAAGGGGTGAGGGGACAGCCCACCGGGGAGCTGTTTTTT. Translated, it gives CASSKGVRGQPTGELFF.

The chain couples TRBV5-1 to TRBJ2-7, with 11 bases matching TRBD1. The CDR3 extends over 16 amino acids. Germline values: CDR1 SGHRS, CDR2 YFSETQ. The trim removed 4 bases at V and 4 bases at J, leaving 10 bases unmatched. CDR3 nucleotides: TGCGCCAGCAGCCTTGGACAGGGGGCTGTTTGGTACGAGCAGTACTTC. This encodes CASSLGQGAVWYEQYF.

A remark on this clone: At the DNA level, this CDR3 is encoded by other sequences in the same sample as well. V usage is TRBV28 and J usage is TRBJ2-7, with unresolved D. The CDR3 covers 12 residues. Germline V gives CDR1 MDHEN, CDR2 SYDVKM. V was cut by 5 bases and J by 4 bases, with 9 bases left in between. The CDR3 DNA reads as TGTGCCAGCAGTACCCCTGGGTACGAGCAGTACTTC. Its protein product is CASSTPGYEQYF.

The chain joins TRBV30 to TRBJ2-7, with 7 bases lining up with TRBD1. This CDR3 region has 14 residues. CDR1 GTSNPN and CDR2 SVGIG come from the germline V gene (reference sequence). With 1 base clipped from V and 2 bases from J, the junction kept 5 bases outside the gene matches. As DNA, the CDR3 is TGTGCCTGGAGTGACCGGGACAGAGCCTACGAGCAGTACTTC. Protein: CAWSDRDRAYEQYF.

Here the CDR3 reads CASSPRVGVEQFF. CDR3 DNA: TGTGCCAGTAGTCCCCGGGTGGGGGTTGAACAGTTCTTC. This chain links TRBV19 with TRBJ2-1; D is tentatively TRBD1 or TRBD2 (5 bases each). CDR3 length: 13 residues. The V end lost 5 bases, the J end lost 13 bases, and 18 bases lay between the germline ends. From germline, CDR1 is LNHDA and CDR2 SQIVND (reference sequence).

The J gene is TRBJ2-1, the V gene TRBV4-3; D is unresolved. The CDR3 is made up of 13 amino acids. V was clipped by 3 bases and J by 3 bases, with 6 bases between them. Germline CDR1 reads LGHNA; CDR2 reads YSLEER. In nucleotides, the CDR3 is TGCGCCAGCAGCCAGTCCAGCTACAATGAGCAGTTCTTC. Protein product: CASSQSSYNEQFF.

The sample holds one count of this clone. The chain has TRBV7-9 and TRBJ2-7; TRBD2 might be the D (6 bases). Germline V lookup: CDR1 SEHNR, CDR2 FQNEAQ (reference sequence). The CDR3 covers 12 residues. Trimming cost V 3 bases and J 5 bases, with 8 bases left between them. The CDR3 sequence: CASSFAGHEQYF. The CDR3 bases are TGTGCCAGCAGCTTTGCGGGGCACGAGCAGTACTTC.

Notes on this clone: With a much larger clone just one base away, this may be a read error. The rearrangement uses TRBV9 and TRBJ2-1; D not resolved. V lost 3 bases and J lost 2, with 3 bases in between. The CDR3 is 12 residues long. From germline, CDR1 is SGDLS and CDR2 YYNGEE. The CDR3 DNA sequence: TGTGCCAGCAGCGAAGCCTACAATGAGCAGTTCTTC. This translates into CASSEAYNEQFF. Full variable domain (outside the CDR3, taken from reference TRBV9 and TRBJ2-1): DSGVTQTPKHLITATGQRVTLRCSPRSGDLSVYWYQQSLDQGLQFLIQYYNGEERAKGNILERFSAQQFPDLHSELNLSSLELGDSALYFCASSEAYNEQFFGPGTRLTVL.

The chain links TRBV6-5 to TRBJ2-1; D is perhaps TRBD1 (6 bases). The CDR3 spans 16 residues. V shed 4 bases and J shed 2 bases, with 15 bases lying between them. The germline V gene encodes CDR1 MNHEY and CDR2 SVGAGI. The CDR3 DNA is TGTGCCAGCAGTTCCCCTACAGGGACCACCTACAATGAGCAGTTCTTC. Its protein is CASSSPTGTTYNEQFF.